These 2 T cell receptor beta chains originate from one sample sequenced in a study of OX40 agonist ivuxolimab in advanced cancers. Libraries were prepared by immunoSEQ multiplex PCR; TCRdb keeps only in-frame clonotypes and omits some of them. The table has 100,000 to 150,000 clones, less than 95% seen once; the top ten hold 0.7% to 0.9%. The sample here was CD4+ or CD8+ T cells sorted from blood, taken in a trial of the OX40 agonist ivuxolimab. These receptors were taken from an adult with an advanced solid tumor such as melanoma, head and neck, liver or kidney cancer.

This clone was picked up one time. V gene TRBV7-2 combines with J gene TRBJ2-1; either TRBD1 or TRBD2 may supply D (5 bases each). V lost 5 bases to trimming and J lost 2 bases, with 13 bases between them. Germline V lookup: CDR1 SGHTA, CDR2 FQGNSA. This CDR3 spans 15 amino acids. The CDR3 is CASSRDRGPYNEQFF. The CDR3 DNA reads TGTGCCAGCAGCCGGGACCGCGGTCCCTACAATGAGCAGTTCTTC.

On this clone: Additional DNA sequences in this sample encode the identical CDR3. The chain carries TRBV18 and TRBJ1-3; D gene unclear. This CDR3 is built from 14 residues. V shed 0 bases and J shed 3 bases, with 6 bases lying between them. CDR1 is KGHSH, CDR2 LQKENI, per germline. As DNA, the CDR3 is TGTGCCAGCTCACCACCTGGCGGTGGAAACACCATATATTTT. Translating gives CASSPPGGGNTIYF.